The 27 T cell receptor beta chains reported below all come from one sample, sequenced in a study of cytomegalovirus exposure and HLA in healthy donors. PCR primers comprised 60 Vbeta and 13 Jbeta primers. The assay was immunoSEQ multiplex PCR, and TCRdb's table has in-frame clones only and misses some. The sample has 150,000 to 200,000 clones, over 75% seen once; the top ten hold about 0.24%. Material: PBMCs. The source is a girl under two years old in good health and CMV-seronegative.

CDR3: CASSPKTGENINSPLHF. Written as DNA, the CDR3 is TGTGCCAGCAGCCCTAAGACAGGTGAAAATATAAATTCACCCCTCCACTTT. The chain recombines TRBV5-4 with TRBJ1-6, with D tentatively TRBD1 (6 bases). In germline, CDR1 is SGHNT, CDR2 YYREEE (reference sequence). V lost 4 bases to trimming and J lost 7 bases, with 21 bases between them. The CDR3 runs 17 residues.

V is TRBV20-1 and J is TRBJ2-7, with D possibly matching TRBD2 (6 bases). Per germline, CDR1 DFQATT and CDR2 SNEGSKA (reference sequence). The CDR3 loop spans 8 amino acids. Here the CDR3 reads CAGNEQYF. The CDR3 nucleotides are TGCGCGGGAAATGAGCAGTACTTC.

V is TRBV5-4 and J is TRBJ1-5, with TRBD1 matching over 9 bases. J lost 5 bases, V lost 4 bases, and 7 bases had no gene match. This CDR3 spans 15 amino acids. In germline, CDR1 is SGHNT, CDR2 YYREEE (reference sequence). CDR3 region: CASSTTGGIDQPQHF. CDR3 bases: TGTGCCAGCAGCACGACAGGGGGTATTGATCAGCCCCAGCATTTT.

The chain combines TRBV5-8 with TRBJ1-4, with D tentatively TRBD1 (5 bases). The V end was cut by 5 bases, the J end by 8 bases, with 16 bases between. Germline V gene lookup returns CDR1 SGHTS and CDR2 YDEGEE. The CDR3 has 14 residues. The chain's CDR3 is CASRYSGVREKLFF. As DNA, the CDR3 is TGTGCCAGCAGATATTCGGGGGTGAGGGAAAAACTGTTTTTT.

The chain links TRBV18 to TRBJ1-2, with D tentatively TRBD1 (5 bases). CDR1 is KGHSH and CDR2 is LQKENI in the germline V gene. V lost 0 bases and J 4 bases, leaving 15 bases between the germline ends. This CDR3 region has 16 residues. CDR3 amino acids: CASSPPSGRGTYGYTF. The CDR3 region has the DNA TGTGCCAGCTCACCACCGTCAGGGCGCGGGACCTATGGCTACACCTTC.

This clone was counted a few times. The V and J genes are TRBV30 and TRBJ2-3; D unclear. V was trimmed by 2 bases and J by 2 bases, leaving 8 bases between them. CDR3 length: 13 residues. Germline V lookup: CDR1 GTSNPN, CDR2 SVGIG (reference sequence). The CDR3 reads CAWSRLDTDTQYF. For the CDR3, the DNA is TGTGCCTGGAGTAGACTGGACACAGATACGCAGTATTTT.

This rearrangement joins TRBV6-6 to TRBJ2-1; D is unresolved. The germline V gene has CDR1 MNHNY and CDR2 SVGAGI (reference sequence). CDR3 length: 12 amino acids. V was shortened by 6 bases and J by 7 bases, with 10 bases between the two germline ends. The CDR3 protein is CASRRQQNEQFF. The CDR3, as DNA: TGTGCCAGCAGGCGACAACAGAATGAGCAGTTCTTC.

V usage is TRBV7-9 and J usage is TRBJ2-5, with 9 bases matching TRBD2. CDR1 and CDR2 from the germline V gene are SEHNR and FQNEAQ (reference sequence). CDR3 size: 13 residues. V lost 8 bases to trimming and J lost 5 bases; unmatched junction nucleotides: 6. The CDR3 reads CASAGGPGETQYF. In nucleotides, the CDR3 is TGTGCCAGCGCGGGGGGGCCTGGGGAGACCCAGTACTTC.

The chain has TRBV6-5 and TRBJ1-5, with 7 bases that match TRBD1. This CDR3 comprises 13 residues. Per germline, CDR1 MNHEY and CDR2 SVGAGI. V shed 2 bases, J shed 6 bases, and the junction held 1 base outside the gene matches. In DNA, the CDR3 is TGTGCCAGCAGTTACGACAGGGCTCAGCCCCAGCATTTT. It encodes CASSYDRAQPQHF.

CDR3 DNA: TGTGCCAGCAGGAATCCGGGACTAGCCCCCGAGCAGTACTTC. Its protein is CASRNPGLAPEQYF. This rearrangement joins TRBV11-2 to TRBJ2-7, with 9 positions matching TRBD2. In germline, CDR1 is SGHAT, CDR2 FQNNGV. J was trimmed by 6 bases and V by 6 bases; bases with no gene match: 9. This CDR3 is built from 14 residues.

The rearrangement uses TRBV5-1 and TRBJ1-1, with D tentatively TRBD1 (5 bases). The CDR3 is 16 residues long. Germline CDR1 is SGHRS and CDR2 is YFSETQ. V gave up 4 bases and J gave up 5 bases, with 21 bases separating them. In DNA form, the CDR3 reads TGCGCCAGCAGCCCCCGATTGGGGGGGGTGGGGACTGAAGCTTTCTTT. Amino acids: CASSPRLGGVGTEAFF.

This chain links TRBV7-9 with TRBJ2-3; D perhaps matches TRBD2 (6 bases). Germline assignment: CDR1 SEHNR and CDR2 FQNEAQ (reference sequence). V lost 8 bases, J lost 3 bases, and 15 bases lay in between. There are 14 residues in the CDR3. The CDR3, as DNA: TGTGCCAGCGATAGCGGCCCGTCTACAGATACGCAGTATTTT. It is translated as CASDSGPSTDTQYF.

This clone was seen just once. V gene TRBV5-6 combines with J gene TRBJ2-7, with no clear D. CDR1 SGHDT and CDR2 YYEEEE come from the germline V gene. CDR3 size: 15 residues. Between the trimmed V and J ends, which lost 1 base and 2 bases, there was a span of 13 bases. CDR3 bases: TGTGCCAGCAGCTTGTTCCACGAGGCTCCCTACGAGCAGTACTTC. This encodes CASSLFHEAPYEQYF. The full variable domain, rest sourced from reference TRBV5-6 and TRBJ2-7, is DAGVTQSPTHLIKTRGQQVTLRCSPKSGHDTVSWYQQALGQGPQFIFQYYEEEERQRGNFPDRFSGHQFPNYSSELNVNALLLGDSALYLCASSLFHEAPYEQYFGPGTRLTVT.

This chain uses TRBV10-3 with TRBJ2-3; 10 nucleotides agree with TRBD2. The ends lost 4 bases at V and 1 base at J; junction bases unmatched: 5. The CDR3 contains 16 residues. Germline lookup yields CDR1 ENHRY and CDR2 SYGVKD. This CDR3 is CAISAAGTSGTDTQYF. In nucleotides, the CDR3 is TGTGCCATCAGTGCTGCCGGGACTAGCGGCACAGATACGCAGTATTTT.

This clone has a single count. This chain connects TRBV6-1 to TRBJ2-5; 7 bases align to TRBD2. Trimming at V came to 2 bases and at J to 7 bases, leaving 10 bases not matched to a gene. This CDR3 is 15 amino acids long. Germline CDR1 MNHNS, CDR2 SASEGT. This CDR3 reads CASSEIWGGDVTQYF. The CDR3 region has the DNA TGTGCCAGCAGTGAAATCTGGGGGGGGGACGTGACCCAGTACTTC.

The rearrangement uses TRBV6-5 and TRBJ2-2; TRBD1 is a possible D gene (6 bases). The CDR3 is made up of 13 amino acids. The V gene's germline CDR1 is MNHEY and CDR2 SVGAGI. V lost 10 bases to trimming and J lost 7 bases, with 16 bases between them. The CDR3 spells CATYWGPSGELFF. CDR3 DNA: TGTGCCACCTACTGGGGGCCTAGCGGGGAGCTGTTTTTT.

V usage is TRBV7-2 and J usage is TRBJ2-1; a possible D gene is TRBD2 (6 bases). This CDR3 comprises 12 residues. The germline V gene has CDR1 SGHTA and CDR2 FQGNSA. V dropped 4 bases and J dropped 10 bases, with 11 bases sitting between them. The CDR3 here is CASSYGTPEQFF. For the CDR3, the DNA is TGTGCCAGCAGCTACGGGACTCCCGAGCAGTTCTTC. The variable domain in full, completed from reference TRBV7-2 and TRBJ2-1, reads GAGVSQSPSNKVTEKGKDVELRCDPISGHTALYWYRQSLGQGLEFLIYFQGNSAPDKSGLPSDRFSAERTGGSVSTLTIQRTQQEDSAVYLCASSYGTPEQFFGPGTRLTVL.

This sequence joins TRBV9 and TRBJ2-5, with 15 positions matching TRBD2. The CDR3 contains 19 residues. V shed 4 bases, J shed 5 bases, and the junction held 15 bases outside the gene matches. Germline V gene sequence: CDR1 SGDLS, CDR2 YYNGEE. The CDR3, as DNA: TGTGCCAGCAGCCACGGACTAGCGGGAGGGGAGGGGGCGTTGGAGACCCAGTACTTC. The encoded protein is CASSHGLAGGEGALETQYF.

The CDR3 DNA is TGTGCCAGCTGGGGTTACAGGGACAGGGGACGTAACTACGAGCAGTACTTC. Amino acid sequence: CASWGYRDRGRNYEQYF. The rearrangement uses TRBV2 and TRBJ2-7, with 10 bases identical to TRBD1. J gave up 3 bases and V 8 bases, and 16 bases lay outside the gene matches. Germline V CDR1 and CDR2: SNHLY, FYNNEI. This CDR3 is 17 amino acids long.

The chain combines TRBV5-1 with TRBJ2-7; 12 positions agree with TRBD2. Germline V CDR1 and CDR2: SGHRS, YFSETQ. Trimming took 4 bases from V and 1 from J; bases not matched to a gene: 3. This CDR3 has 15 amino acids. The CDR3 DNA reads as TGCGCCAGCAGCGTGACTAGCGGGAGTTCCTACGAGCAGTACTTC. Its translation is CASSVTSGSSYEQYF.

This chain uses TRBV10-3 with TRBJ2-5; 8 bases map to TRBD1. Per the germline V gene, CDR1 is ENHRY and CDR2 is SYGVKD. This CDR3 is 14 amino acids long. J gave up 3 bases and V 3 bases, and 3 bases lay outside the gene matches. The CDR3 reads CAISEVGQEETQYF. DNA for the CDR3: TGTGCCATCAGTGAAGTGGGACAGGAAGAGACCCAGTACTTC.

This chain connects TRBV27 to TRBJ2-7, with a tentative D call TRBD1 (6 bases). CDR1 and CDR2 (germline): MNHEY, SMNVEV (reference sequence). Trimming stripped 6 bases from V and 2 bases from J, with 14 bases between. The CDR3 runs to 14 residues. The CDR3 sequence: CASRGRQGPYEQYF. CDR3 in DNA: TGTGCCAGCAGGGGCCGCCAGGGGCCCTACGAGCAGTACTTC.

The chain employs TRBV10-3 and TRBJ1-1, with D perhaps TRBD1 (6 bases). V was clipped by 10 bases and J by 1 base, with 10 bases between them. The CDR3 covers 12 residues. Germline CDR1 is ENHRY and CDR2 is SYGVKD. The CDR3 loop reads CATGTPNTEAFF. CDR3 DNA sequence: TGTGCCACCGGGACACCGAACACTGAAGCTTTCTTT.

This chain's CDR3 is CASSYSGLAGETQYF. The CDR3 nucleotides are TGTGCCAGCAGTTATTCGGGACTAGCGGGGGAGACCCAGTACTTC. The chain recombines TRBV6-5 with TRBJ2-5; 13 bases align to TRBD2. V trimming: 3 bases; J trimming: 5 bases; junction bases outside the gene matches: 3. This CDR3 is 15 amino acids long. Germline CDR1 MNHEY, CDR2 SVGAGI.

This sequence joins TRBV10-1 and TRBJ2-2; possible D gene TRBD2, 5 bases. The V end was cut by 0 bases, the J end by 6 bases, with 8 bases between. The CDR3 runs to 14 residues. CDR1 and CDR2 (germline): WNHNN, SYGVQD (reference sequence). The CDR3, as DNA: TGCGCCAGCAGTGAGTCCTTAGCGTCCGGGGAGCTGTTTTTT. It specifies CASSESLASGELFF.

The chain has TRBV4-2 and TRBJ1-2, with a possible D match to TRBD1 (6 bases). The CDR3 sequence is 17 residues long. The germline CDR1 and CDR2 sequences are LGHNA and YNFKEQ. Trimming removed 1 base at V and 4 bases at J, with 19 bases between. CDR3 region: CASSQVLNRATSYGYTF. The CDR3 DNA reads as TGTGCCAGCAGCCAAGTTCTTAACAGGGCTACGTCCTATGGCTACACCTTC.

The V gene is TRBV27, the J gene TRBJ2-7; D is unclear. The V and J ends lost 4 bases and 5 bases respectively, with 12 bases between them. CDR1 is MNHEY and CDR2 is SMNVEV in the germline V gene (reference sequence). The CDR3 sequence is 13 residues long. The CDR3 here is CASSSLGGHEQYF. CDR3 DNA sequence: TGTGCCAGCAGTTCCCTAGGTGGCCACGAGCAGTACTTC.